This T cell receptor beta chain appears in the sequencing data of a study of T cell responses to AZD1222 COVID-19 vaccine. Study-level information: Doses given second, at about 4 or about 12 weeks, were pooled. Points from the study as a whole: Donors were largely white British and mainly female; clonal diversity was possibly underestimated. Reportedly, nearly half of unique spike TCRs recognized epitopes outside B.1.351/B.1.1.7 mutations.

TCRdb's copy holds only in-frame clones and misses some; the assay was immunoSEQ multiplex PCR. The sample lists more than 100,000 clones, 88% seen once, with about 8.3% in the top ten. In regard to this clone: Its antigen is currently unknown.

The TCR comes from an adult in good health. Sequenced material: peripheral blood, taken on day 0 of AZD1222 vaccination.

CDR3 DNA: TGCGCCAGCAGCCAAGCGCCTGGCGAGCAGTACTTC. Translation: CASSQAPGEQYF. The V call is TRBV4-1, the J call TRBJ2-7; D not certain. Trimming removed 1 base at V and 6 bases at J, with 7 bases between. The CDR3 sequence is 12 residues long. Germline V gives CDR1 MGHRA, CDR2 YSYEKL.